This T cell receptor (beta chain) was identified during a study of cytomegalovirus exposure and HLA in healthy donors. Whole-study results and caveats: TCR beta sequences numbering roughly 16,000 were associated with HLA alleles at 0.05 false discovery rate in a later analysis. It was approximately 150 TCR beta chains that were listed as cytomegalovirus-associated.

PCR was performed using 60 Vbeta and 13 Jbeta primers. The protocol was immunoSEQ multiplex PCR, while the TCRdb copy is restricted to in-frame clones and leaves out a portion. The table shows roughly 190,000 clones, with about four fifths occurring only once. With respect to this clone: Antigen: not known.

V was clipped by 4 bases and J by 6 bases, with 10 bases between them. Per the germline V gene, CDR1 is SQVTM and CDR2 is ANQGSEA. The length of the CDR3 is 11 residues. The TCR was taken from a woman in her forties or fifties in good health and CMV-seronegative. The J gene is TRBJ2-7, the V gene TRBV29-1; D is unresolved. Sequencing was performed on PBMCs. CDR3 coding DNA: TGCAGCGTTGTGGGCAGCAGCGAGCAGTACTTC. This sequence encodes CSVVGSSEQYF.